The rows below give T cell receptor beta chains drawn from one sample of a study of identical twins' blood T cells. MiXCR, run by TCRdb on the 5' RACE reads, gives a single entry per CDR3 protein. Of 300,000 to 450,000 distinct CDR3 sequences listed, about 28% are singletons. The sample taken for sequencing was PBMCs. Receptor source: a woman aged 18-49 years in good health. CDR3s include the opening cysteine and the closing phenylalanine or tryptophan. Fields, in order: CDR3 DNA, CDR3 protein, D gene, clone size, V gene, J gene. D genes are given only for firm matches. Rows may omit the clone size; those that give it use once, few, many or a size class.

DNA: TGCAGTGCCCCGGACAGGGTGGAAGCTTTCTTT
CDR3: CSAPDRVEAFF
D: TRBD1
size: NA
V: TRBV20-1
J: TRBJ1-1

DNA: TGCGCCAGCAGCTGGGGACTAGCGGCTTACTCCTACGAGCAGTACTTC
CDR3: CASSWGLAAYSYEQYF
D: TRBD2
size: few
V: TRBV5-1
J: TRBJ2-7

DNA: TGCAGCGTTGCCGAGAATAGCAATCAGCCCCAGCATTTT
CDR3: CSVAENSNQPQHF
D: NA
size: many
V: TRBV29-1
J: TRBJ1-5

DNA: TGTGCTGGTCCAGTTGGGGGTACGCAGTATTTT
CDR3: CAGPVGGTQYF
D: NA
size: many
V: TRBV6-4
J: TRBJ2-3

DNA: TGTGCCAGCAGCTTAGAGATAGCGTCAACCTACGAGCAGTACTTC
CDR3: CASSLEIASTYEQYF
D: NA
size: many
V: TRBV7-2
J: TRBJ2-7

DNA: TGCGCCAGCAGCCCCTTTGGCGGGAGGGCCTCCGGGGAGCTGTTTTTT
CDR3: CASSPFGGRASGELFF
D: TRBD2
size: few
V: TRBV4-3
J: TRBJ2-2

DNA: TGTGCCAGTAGTATGCGGACCGGTAATGAAAAACTGTTTTTT
CDR3: CASSMRTGNEKLFF
D: NA
size: NA
V: TRBV19
J: TRBJ1-4

DNA: TGCAGTGCTAGAATCGGTACAGTTTTTGCAGATACGCAGTATTTT
CDR3: CSARIGTVFADTQYF
D: NA
size: few
V: TRBV20-1
J: TRBJ2-3

DNA: TGTGCCAGCAGTAGAGGTGATCGGGGCAATCAGCCCCAGCATTTT
CDR3: CASSRGDRGNQPQHF
D: NA
size: few
V: TRBV28
J: TRBJ1-5

DNA: TGTGCCAGCAGCTTAGGGACAGCTAATGAAAAACTGTTTTTT
CDR3: CASSLGTANEKLFF
D: NA
size: many
V: TRBV7-6
J: TRBJ1-4

DNA: TGTGCCAGCAGCAGAGATCCGACCGGGGTCTACGAGCAGTACTTC
CDR3: CASSRDPTGVYEQYF
D: NA
size: few
V: TRBV14
J: TRBJ2-7

DNA: TGTGCCATCAGTTCAACCCGGCAGGACGGGGAGCTGTTTTTT
CDR3: CAISSTRQDGELFF
D: NA
size: many
V: TRBV10-3
J: TRBJ2-2

DNA: TGCAGCGTTGGGACAGACAAGTACACTGAAGCTTTCTTT
CDR3: CSVGTDKYTEAFF
D: NA
size: many
V: TRBV29-1
J: TRBJ1-1

DNA: TGCGCCAGCAGCACACTTCAAAACGGAGATACGCAGTATTTT
CDR3: CASSTLQNGDTQYF
D: NA
size: once
V: TRBV5-1
J: TRBJ2-3

DNA: TGTGCCGGCACGGGGGACAGGGCTTTCGGTCGGCCCCAGCATTTT
CDR3: CAGTGDRAFGRPQHF
D: TRBD1
size: NA
V: TRBV2
J: TRBJ1-5

DNA: TGTGCCAGCAATCGCGACAACCAAGAGACCCAGTACTTC
CDR3: CASNRDNQETQYF
D: NA
size: few
V: TRBV2
J: TRBJ2-5

DNA: TGCGCCAGCAGCTTTTTGAATGAGCAGTTCTTC
CDR3: CASSFLNEQFF
D: NA
size: NA
V: TRBV5-1
J: TRBJ2-1

DNA: TGTGCCAGTAGTATAGATCGATGGGCTAACTATGGCTACACCTTC
CDR3: CASSIDRWANYGYTF
D: NA
size: NA
V: TRBV19
J: TRBJ1-2

DNA: TGTGCCAGCAGCCCCGTGGATAATTCACCCCTCCACTTT
CDR3: CASSPVDNSPLHF
D: NA
size: NA
V: TRBV14
J: TRBJ1-6

DNA: TGTGCCAGCAGCTTACTTGTAGCGGGAGAAGAGACCCAGTACTTC
CDR3: CASSLLVAGEETQYF
D: TRBD2
size: few
V: TRBV5-6
J: TRBJ2-5

DNA: TGTGCCAGCAGCCAAGTCATGAACACTGAAGCTTTCTTT
CDR3: CASSQVMNTEAFF
D: NA
size: many
V: TRBV3-1
J: TRBJ1-1

DNA: TGTGCCAGCAGCTCAGCGATCGGAGATACGCAGTATTTT
CDR3: CASSSAIGDTQYF
D: NA
size: NA
V: TRBV7-8
J: TRBJ2-3

DNA: TGTGCCAGCAGCCAATGGGGAGGGGGCACTGAAGCTTTCTTT
CDR3: CASSQWGGGTEAFF
D: NA
size: NA
V: TRBV14
J: TRBJ1-1

DNA: TGCAGCGTTGGAAGACAGGGGGCTTGGTACACTGAAGCTTTCTTT
CDR3: CSVGRQGAWYTEAFF
D: TRBD1
size: NA
V: TRBV29-1
J: TRBJ1-1

DNA: TGTGCCAGTTCCGGGACAGGGGGCCCTGAAGCTTTCTTT
CDR3: CASSGTGGPEAFF
D: TRBD1
size: few
V: TRBV19
J: TRBJ1-1

DNA: TGTGCCAGATCCGGCGTTAGCTCCCAAGAGACCCAGTACTTC
CDR3: CARSGVSSQETQYF
D: NA
size: NA
V: TRBV2
J: TRBJ2-5

DNA: TGTGCCAGCAGCGTAGGGGGGGCCGAGGTGGAAGCTTTCTTT
CDR3: CASSVGGAEVEAFF
D: NA
size: few
V: TRBV9
J: TRBJ1-1

DNA: TGTGCCAGCAGCCCCTGGGGGGGGTCCTTTCAAGCTTTCTTT
CDR3: CASSPWGGSFQAFF
D: NA
size: few
V: TRBV9
J: TRBJ1-1

DNA: TGTGCCAGCAGTCCCCCGCCCCGACGGGATGAGCAGTTCTTC
CDR3: CASSPPPRRDEQFF
D: NA
size: NA
V: TRBV2
J: TRBJ2-1

DNA: TGTGCCAGCAGTTTCTTTAAGGGAGTGGGGACTGAAGCTTTCTTT
CDR3: CASSFFKGVGTEAFF
D: NA
size: few
V: TRBV28
J: TRBJ1-1

DNA: TGTGCCAGTAGTTCAGACTTCGCCTACGAGCAGTACTTC
CDR3: CASSSDFAYEQYF
D: NA
size: few
V: TRBV19
J: TRBJ2-7

DNA: TGCGCCAGCAGCTACCAGGTGGGAGGCACAGATACGCAGTATTTT
CDR3: CASSYQVGGTDTQYF
D: NA
size: few
V: TRBV5-1
J: TRBJ2-3

DNA: TGTGCCAGCAGCCAAATGGTAGCAACTAATGAAAAACTGTTTTTT
CDR3: CASSQMVATNEKLFF
D: NA
size: few
V: TRBV3-1
J: TRBJ1-4

DNA: TGTTCTAGTGGTTTACCCGGAGGGGTGAACACTGAAGCTTTCTTT
CDR3: CSSGLPGGVNTEAFF
D: NA
size: NA
V: TRBV12-5
J: TRBJ1-1

DNA: TGTGCCAGCAGCTTAGACCTAGCCCGGGCTCACAGCGGAGGCTACACCTTC
CDR3: CASSLDLARAHSGGYTF
D: NA
size: few
V: TRBV11-2
J: TRBJ1-2

DNA: TGTGCCAGCAGCGGACACCTATCCTACGAGCAGTACTTC
CDR3: CASSGHLSYEQYF
D: NA
size: NA
V: TRBV9
J: TRBJ2-7

DNA: TGTGCCATCAGGGGACAGAGTTATGGCTACACCTTC
CDR3: CAIRGQSYGYTF
D: TRBD1
size: few
V: TRBV10-3
J: TRBJ1-2

DNA: TGCAGTGCCCAGAGGGACTTCAATCAGCCCCAGCATTTT
CDR3: CSAQRDFNQPQHF
D: NA
size: NA
V: TRBV20-1
J: TRBJ1-5

DNA: TGTGCCAGCTCACCGGCGGGCGACAACTATGGCTACACCTTC
CDR3: CASSPAGDNYGYTF
D: NA
size: few
V: TRBV18
J: TRBJ1-2

DNA: TGCAGCGTCCTAGGGGACTGGAGCTCTGGAAACACCATATATTTT
CDR3: CSVLGDWSSGNTIYF
D: NA
size: few
V: TRBV29-1
J: TRBJ1-3

DNA: TGTGCCACCAGCTTATCTGGGGCCAACGTCCCGACTTTC
CDR3: CATSLSGANVPTF
D: NA
size: NA
V: TRBV15
J: TRBJ2-6